This T cell receptor (beta chain) is drawn from a study of T cells after somatic rescue of genetic block. In its sample, this clone was seen a few times. The ends were cut back, 3 bases at V and 3 bases at J, with 9 bases in the middle. CDR1 MDHEN and CDR2 SYDVKM come from the germline V gene. The CDR3 runs to 13 residues. Some clones are missing from TCRdb's copy, which holds only in-frame ones; the method was immunoSEQ multiplex PCR. The repertoire holds about 14,000 clones, with around three quarters as singletons. Sequencing used peripheral blood mononuclear cells (PBMCs). The chain couples TRBV28 to TRBJ2-7; D might be TRBD1 (5 bases). The clonotype was recovered from a boy younger than 18. CDR3 nucleotides: TGTGCCAGCAGTTTTACAGGCTACTACGAGCAGTACTTC. Its translation: CASSFTGYYEQYF. The whole variable domain, remainder taken from reference TRBV28 and TRBJ2-7, is DVKVTQSSRYLVKRTGEKVFLECVQDMDHENMFWYRQDPGLGLRLIYFSYDVKMKEKGDIPEGYSVSREKKERFSLILESASTNQTSMYLCASSFTGYYEQYFGPGTRLTVT.